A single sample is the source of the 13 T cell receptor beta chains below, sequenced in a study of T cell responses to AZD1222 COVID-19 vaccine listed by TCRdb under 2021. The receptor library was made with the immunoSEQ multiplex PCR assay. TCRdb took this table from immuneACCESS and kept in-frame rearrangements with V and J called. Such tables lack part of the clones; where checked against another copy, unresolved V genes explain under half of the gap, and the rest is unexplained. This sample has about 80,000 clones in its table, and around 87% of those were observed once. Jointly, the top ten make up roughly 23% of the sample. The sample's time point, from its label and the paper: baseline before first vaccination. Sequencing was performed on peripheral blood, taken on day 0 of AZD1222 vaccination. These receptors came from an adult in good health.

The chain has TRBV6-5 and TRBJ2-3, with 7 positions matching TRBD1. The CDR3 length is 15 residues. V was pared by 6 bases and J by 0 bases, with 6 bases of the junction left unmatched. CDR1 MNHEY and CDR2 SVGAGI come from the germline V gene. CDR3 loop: CASSPTGSSTDTQYF. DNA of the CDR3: TGTGCCAGCAGCCCGACAGGGTCTAGCACAGATACGCAGTATTTT.

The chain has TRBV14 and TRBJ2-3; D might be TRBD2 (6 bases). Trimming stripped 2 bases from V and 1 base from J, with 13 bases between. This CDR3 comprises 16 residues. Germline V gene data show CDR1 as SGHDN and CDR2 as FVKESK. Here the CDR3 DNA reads TGTGCCAGCAGCCAATGGAGGGAGATCGGCACAGATACGCAGTATTTT. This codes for CASSQWREIGTDTQYF.

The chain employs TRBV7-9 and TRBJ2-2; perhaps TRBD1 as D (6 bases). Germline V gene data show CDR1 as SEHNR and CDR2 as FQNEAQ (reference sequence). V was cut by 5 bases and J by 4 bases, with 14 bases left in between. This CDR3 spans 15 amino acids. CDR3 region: CASSPRQVGTGELFF. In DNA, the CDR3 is TGTGCCAGCAGCCCGCGACAGGTGGGCACCGGGGAGCTGTTTTTT.

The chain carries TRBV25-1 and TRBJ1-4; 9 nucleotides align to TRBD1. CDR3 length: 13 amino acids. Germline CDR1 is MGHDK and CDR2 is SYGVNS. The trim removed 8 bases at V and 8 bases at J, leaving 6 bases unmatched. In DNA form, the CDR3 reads TGTGCCAGCCGGGACAGGGTAGGCGAAAAACTGTTTTTT. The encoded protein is CASRDRVGEKLFF. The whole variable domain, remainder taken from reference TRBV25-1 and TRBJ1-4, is EADIYQTPRYLVIGTGKKITLECSQTMGHDKMYWYQQDPGMELHLIHYSYGVNSTEKGDLSSESTVSRIRTEHFPLTLESARPSHTSQYLCASRDRVGEKLFFGSGTQLSVL.

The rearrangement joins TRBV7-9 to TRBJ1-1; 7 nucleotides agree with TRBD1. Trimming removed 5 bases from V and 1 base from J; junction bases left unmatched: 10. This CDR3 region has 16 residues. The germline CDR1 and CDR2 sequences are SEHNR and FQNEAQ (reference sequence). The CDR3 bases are TGTGCCAGCAGCGCACAGGTTTGGGACAGGAACACTGAAGCTTTCTTT. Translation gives CASSAQVWDRNTEAFF.

The DNA of the CDR3 is TGTGCCATCAGTGACGCGGAGGAGACCCAGTACTTC. This translates into CAISDAEETQYF. The V and J genes are TRBV10-3 and TRBJ2-5; no firm D call. CDR3 length equals 12 residues. Germline V gene data show CDR1 as ENHRY and CDR2 as SYGVKD. Trimming cost V 3 bases and J 5 bases, with 7 bases left between them.

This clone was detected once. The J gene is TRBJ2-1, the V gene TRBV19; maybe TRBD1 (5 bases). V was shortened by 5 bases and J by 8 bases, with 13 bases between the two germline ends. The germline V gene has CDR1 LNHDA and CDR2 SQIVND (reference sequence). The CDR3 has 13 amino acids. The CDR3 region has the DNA TGTGCCAGTAGTCTCGGCGCAGGGTATGAGCAGTTCTTC. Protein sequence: CASSLGAGYEQFF.

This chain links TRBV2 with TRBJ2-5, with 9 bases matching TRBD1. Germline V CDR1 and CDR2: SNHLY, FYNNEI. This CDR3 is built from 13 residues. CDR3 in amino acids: CVSSGTGQETQYF. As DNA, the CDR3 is TGTGTAAGCAGCGGGACAGGGCAAGAGACCCAGTACTTC.

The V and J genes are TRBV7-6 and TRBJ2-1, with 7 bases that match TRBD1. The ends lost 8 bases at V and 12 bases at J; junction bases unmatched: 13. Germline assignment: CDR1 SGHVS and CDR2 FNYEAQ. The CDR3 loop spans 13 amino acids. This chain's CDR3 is CASGRDSNLMQFF. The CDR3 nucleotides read TGTGCCAGCGGCCGGGACAGCAACTTGATGCAGTTCTTC.

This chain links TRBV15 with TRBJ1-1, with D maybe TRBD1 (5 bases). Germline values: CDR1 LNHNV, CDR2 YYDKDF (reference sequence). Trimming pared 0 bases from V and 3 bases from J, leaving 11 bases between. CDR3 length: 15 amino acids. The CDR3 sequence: CATSRDREVYTEAFF. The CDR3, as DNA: TGTGCCACCAGCAGAGACAGGGAAGTCTACACTGAAGCTTTCTTT.

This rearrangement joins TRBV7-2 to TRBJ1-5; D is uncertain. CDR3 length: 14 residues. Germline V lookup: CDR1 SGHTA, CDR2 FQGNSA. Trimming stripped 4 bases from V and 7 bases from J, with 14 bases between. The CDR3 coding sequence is TGTGCCAGCAGCTCCCTTCGAGGGTGGCAGCCCCAGCATTTT. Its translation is CASSSLRGWQPQHF. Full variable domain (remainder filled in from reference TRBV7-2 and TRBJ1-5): GAGVSQSPSNKVTEKGKDVELRCDPISGHTALYWYRQSLGQGLEFLIYFQGNSAPDKSGLPSDRFSAERTGGSVSTLTIQRTQQEDSAVYLCASSSLRGWQPQHFGDGTRLSIL.

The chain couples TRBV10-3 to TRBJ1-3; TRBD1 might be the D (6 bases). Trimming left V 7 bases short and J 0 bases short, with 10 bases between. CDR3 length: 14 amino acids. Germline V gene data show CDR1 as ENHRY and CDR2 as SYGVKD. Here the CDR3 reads CAITGTNSGNTIYF. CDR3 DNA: TGTGCCATCACGGGGACAAACTCTGGAAACACCATATATTTT.

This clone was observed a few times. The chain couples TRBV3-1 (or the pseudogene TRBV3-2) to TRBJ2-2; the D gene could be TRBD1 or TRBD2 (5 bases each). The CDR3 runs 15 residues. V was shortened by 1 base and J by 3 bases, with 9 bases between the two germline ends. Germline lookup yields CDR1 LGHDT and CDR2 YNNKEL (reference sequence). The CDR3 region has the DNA TGTGCCAGCAGCCAAGCTGGGACGGACACCGGGGAGCTGTTTTTT. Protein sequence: CASSQAGTDTGELFF.